Listed below are T cell receptor beta chains from one sample, sequenced in a study of early stage breast cancer tumors. Some clones are missing from TCRdb's copy, which holds only in-frame ones; the method was immunoSEQ multiplex PCR. The table includes roughly 40,000 clones, over 60% detected once. Sequenced input: blood. The receptors come from a person aged 45-60 years with breast cancer. CDR3s include the opening cysteine and the closing phenylalanine or tryptophan. Each record gives: J gene, V gene, D gene, clone size, CDR3 protein, CDR3 DNA. D genes are given only for firm matches. A clone size is listed for some rows: how often the clone was seen (once, few, many), or a class if it is expanded.

j_call: TRBJ1-3
v_call: TRBV2
d_call: .
clone_size: .
cdr3_aa: CASSDGGAGLGNTIYF
cdr3_nt: TGTGCCAGCAGTGATGGGGGCGCAGGACTTGGAAACACCATATATTTT

j_call: TRBJ2-2
v_call: TRBV7-2
d_call: TRBD2
clone_size: .
cdr3_aa: CASSLVLREGTGELFF
cdr3_nt: TGTGCCAGCAGCTTAGTCTTGCGGGAGGGAACCGGGGAGCTGTTTTTT

j_call: TRBJ1-5
v_call: TRBV4-1
d_call: TRBD1
clone_size: .
cdr3_aa: CASSLQGSNQPQHF
cdr3_nt: TGCGCCAGCAGCCTACAGGGGAGCAATCAGCCCCAGCATTTT

j_call: TRBJ2-7
v_call: TRBV5-6
d_call: .
clone_size: .
cdr3_aa: CAGQQGSREQYF
cdr3_nt: TGTGCCGGACAACAGGGCTCGAGGGAGCAGTACTTC

j_call: TRBJ1-2
v_call: TRBV30
d_call: TRBD1
clone_size: few
cdr3_aa: CAWSVKSGQGDNYGYTF
cdr3_nt: TGTGCCTGGAGTGTAAAGTCGGGACAGGGAGATAACTATGGCTACACCTTC

j_call: TRBJ1-3
v_call: TRBV4-3
d_call: .
clone_size: .
cdr3_aa: CASSQQGSGNTIYF
cdr3_nt: TGCGCCAGCAGCCAACAGGGTTCTGGAAACACCATATATTTT

j_call: TRBJ2-3
v_call: TRBV29-1
d_call: TRBD1
clone_size: few
cdr3_aa: CSATGTGMDTQYF
cdr3_nt: TGCAGCGCCACCGGGACAGGGATGGATACGCAGTATTTT

j_call: TRBJ1-1
v_call: TRBV5-1
d_call: TRBD1
clone_size: .
cdr3_aa: CASSPAGQAFRTEAFF
cdr3_nt: TGCGCCAGCAGCCCGGCGGGACAGGCTTTCAGAACTGAAGCTTTCTTT

j_call: TRBJ2-2
v_call: TRBV7-9
d_call: TRBD2
clone_size: .
cdr3_aa: CASSLQAGGPQVGELFF
cdr3_nt: TGTGCCAGCAGCTTACAAGCGGGAGGGCCTCAGGTCGGGGAGCTGTTTTTT

j_call: TRBJ2-5
v_call: TRBV19
d_call: TRBD1
clone_size: .
cdr3_aa: CASSIGGQAETQYF
cdr3_nt: TGTGCCAGTAGTATTGGTGGACAGGCGGAGACCCAGTACTTC

j_call: TRBJ1-2
v_call: TRBV28
d_call: .
clone_size: .
cdr3_aa: CASSPIGDYGYTF
cdr3_nt: TGTGCCAGCAGTCCCATAGGGGACTATGGCTACACCTTC

j_call: TRBJ1-5
v_call: TRBV7-8
d_call: .
clone_size: few
cdr3_aa: CASSLGGYQPQHF
cdr3_nt: TGTGCCAGCAGCTTGGGAGGATATCAGCCCCAGCATTTT

j_call: TRBJ1-1
v_call: TRBV11-2
d_call: .
clone_size: .
cdr3_aa: CASSLVSGREAFF
cdr3_nt: TGTGCCAGCAGCTTAGTCAGTGGCCGTGAAGCTTTCTTT

j_call: TRBJ1-1
v_call: TRBV5-8
d_call: TRBD1
clone_size: .
cdr3_aa: CASNLRDRGNTEAFF
cdr3_nt: TGTGCCAGCAACCTCCGGGACAGGGGGAACACTGAAGCTTTCTTT

j_call: TRBJ2-1
v_call: TRBV25-1
d_call: TRBD1
clone_size: .
cdr3_aa: CASRSTGGGYNEQFF
cdr3_nt: TGTGCCAGCAGATCGACAGGGGGCGGCTACAATGAGCAGTTCTTC

j_call: TRBJ2-5
v_call: TRBV27
d_call: TRBD2
clone_size: .
cdr3_aa: CASKSLRGVNQETQYF
cdr3_nt: TGTGCCAGCAAGTCCCTGCGGGGGGTAAACCAAGAGACCCAGTACTTC

j_call: TRBJ1-2
v_call: TRBV5-4
d_call: .
clone_size: .
cdr3_aa: CASNLQGTGYTF
cdr3_nt: TGTGCCAGCAACCTCCAGGGGACTGGCTACACCTTC

j_call: TRBJ2-3
v_call: TRBV27
d_call: .
clone_size: .
cdr3_aa: CASSLNSDTQYF
cdr3_nt: TGTGCCAGCAGTTTAAACTCAGATACGCAGTATTTT

j_call: TRBJ1-3
v_call: TRBV5-1
d_call: .
clone_size: .
cdr3_aa: CASSFDSRSGNTIYF
cdr3_nt: TGCGCCAGCAGTTTTGACAGCCGCTCTGGAAACACCATATATTTT

j_call: TRBJ1-1
v_call: TRBV2
d_call: .
clone_size: .
cdr3_aa: CASGGGSTGGTEAFF
cdr3_nt: TGTGCCAGCGGTGGGGGATCCACAGGTGGCACTGAAGCTTTCTTT

j_call: TRBJ1-1
v_call: TRBV5-1
d_call: .
clone_size: .
cdr3_aa: CASSLALQVRNTEAFF
cdr3_nt: TGCGCCAGCAGCTTGGCCTTACAGGTCCGGAACACTGAAGCTTTCTTT

j_call: TRBJ2-7
v_call: TRBV19
d_call: TRBD2
clone_size: .
cdr3_aa: CASSIVASGSYEQYF
cdr3_nt: TGTGCCAGTAGTATAGTGGCTAGCGGGAGCTACGAGCAGTACTTC

j_call: TRBJ2-2
v_call: TRBV28
d_call: .
clone_size: .
cdr3_aa: CASSLGQSGELFF
cdr3_nt: TGTGCCAGCAGCTTAGGACAATCCGGGGAGCTGTTTTTT

j_call: TRBJ1-1
v_call: TRBV5-6
d_call: TRBD1
clone_size: .
cdr3_aa: CASSPGTGRNTEAFF
cdr3_nt: TGTGCCAGCAGCCCCGGGACAGGACGGAACACTGAAGCTTTCTTT

j_call: TRBJ2-3
v_call: TRBV6-4
d_call: TRBD2
clone_size: .
cdr3_aa: CASRLAGSTDTQYF
cdr3_nt: TGTGCCAGTAGACTAGCGGGGAGCACAGATACGCAGTATTTT

j_call: TRBJ1-1
v_call: TRBV5-1
d_call: .
clone_size: .
cdr3_aa: CASTQDLRNTEAFF
cdr3_nt: TGCGCCAGCACCCAGGATCTTAGGAACACTGAAGCTTTCTTT

j_call: TRBJ1-6
v_call: TRBV19
d_call: .
clone_size: .
cdr3_aa: CAPRDGSSYNSPLHF
cdr3_nt: TGTGCCCCCCGGGACGGGAGCTCCTATAATTCACCCCTCCACTTT

j_call: TRBJ1-1
v_call: TRBV2
d_call: TRBD1
clone_size: few
cdr3_aa: CASSEGNRGAEAFF
cdr3_nt: TGTGCCAGCAGTGAAGGGAACAGGGGGGCTGAAGCTTTCTTT

j_call: TRBJ1-2
v_call: TRBV7-8
d_call: TRBD1
clone_size: .
cdr3_aa: CASSPRQGRNYGYTF
cdr3_nt: TGTGCCAGCAGCCCCCGACAGGGACGGAACTATGGCTACACCTTC

j_call: TRBJ2-2
v_call: TRBV7-2
d_call: .
clone_size: .
cdr3_aa: CASSSGAPNTGELFF
cdr3_nt: TGTGCCAGCAGCAGCGGAGCCCCGAACACCGGGGAGCTGTTTTTT

j_call: TRBJ2-7
v_call: TRBV25-1
d_call: .
clone_size: .
cdr3_aa: CASSEYSRGDYIVYEQYF
cdr3_nt: TGTGCCAGCAGTGAATATAGTAGGGGGGACTATATTGTCTACGAGCAGTACTTC

j_call: TRBJ2-3
v_call: TRBV30
d_call: .
clone_size: .
cdr3_aa: CAWSPVTSTDTQYF
cdr3_nt: TGTGCCTGGAGTCCCGTAACTAGCACAGATACGCAGTATTTT

j_call: TRBJ1-2
v_call: TRBV6-6
d_call: TRBD1
clone_size: .
cdr3_aa: CASSHLPGQGEGYTF
cdr3_nt: TGTGCCAGCAGCCATCTCCCGGGACAGGGTGAGGGCTACACCTTC

j_call: TRBJ2-2
v_call: TRBV5-1
d_call: TRBD1
clone_size: .
cdr3_aa: CASSLGDRGFGGELFF
cdr3_nt: TGCGCCAGCAGCTTGGGTGACAGGGGATTCGGCGGGGAGCTGTTTTTT

j_call: TRBJ1-2
v_call: TRBV5-1
d_call: .
clone_size: .
cdr3_aa: CASPRNTGNGGYGYTF
cdr3_nt: TGCGCCAGCCCACGGAATACAGGGAATGGAGGCTATGGCTACACCTTC

j_call: TRBJ1-4
v_call: TRBV10-3
d_call: .
clone_size: few
cdr3_aa: CAISEGGVEKLFF
cdr3_nt: TGTGCCATCAGTGAGGGGGGCGTGGAAAAACTGTTTTTT

j_call: TRBJ2-3
v_call: TRBV19
d_call: TRBD2
clone_size: .
cdr3_aa: CASSTELAGAGDTQYF
cdr3_nt: TGTGCCAGTAGTACCGAACTAGCGGGAGCAGGAGATACGCAGTATTTT

j_call: TRBJ1-2
v_call: TRBV5-1
d_call: TRBD1
clone_size: .
cdr3_aa: CASSLPGQGAYGYTF
cdr3_nt: TGCGCCAGCAGCTTGCCGGGACAGGGGGCCTATGGCTACACCTTC

j_call: TRBJ2-1
v_call: TRBV6-4
d_call: .
clone_size: few
cdr3_aa: CASSEAGGYNEQFF
cdr3_nt: TGTGCCAGCAGTGAGGCAGGGGGGTACAATGAGCAGTTCTTC

j_call: TRBJ2-3
v_call: TRBV7-8
d_call: TRBD2
clone_size: .
cdr3_aa: CASSDSGGSTDTQYF
cdr3_nt: TGTGCCAGCAGCGATAGCGGGGGAAGCACAGATACGCAGTATTTT

j_call: TRBJ1-5
v_call: TRBV18
d_call: TRBD1
clone_size: .
cdr3_aa: CASSGGQGGNQPQHF
cdr3_nt: TGTGCCAGCTCAGGGGGACAGGGGGGCAATCAGCCCCAGCATTTT

j_call: TRBJ2-1
v_call: TRBV10-3
d_call: TRBD1
clone_size: .
cdr3_aa: CAITQTGNSYNEQFF
cdr3_nt: TGTGCCATCACTCAGACAGGGAACTCCTACAATGAGCAGTTCTTC

j_call: TRBJ1-2
v_call: TRBV27
d_call: .
clone_size: once
cdr3_aa: CASSLIPRRGEDGYTF
cdr3_nt: TGTGCCAGCAGTTTAATCCCCCGGAGGGGCGAAGATGGCTACACCTTC

j_call: TRBJ1-1
v_call: TRBV9
d_call: .
clone_size: .
cdr3_aa: CASSVGGGQTEAFF
cdr3_nt: TGTGCCAGCAGCGTAGGCGGGGGTCAAACTGAAGCTTTCTTT

j_call: TRBJ2-3
v_call: TRBV9
d_call: .
clone_size: .
cdr3_aa: CASSGGGGLTDTQYF
cdr3_nt: TGTGCCAGCAGCGGAGGGGGGGGCCTCACAGATACGCAGTATTTT

j_call: TRBJ2-3
v_call: TRBV19
d_call: .
clone_size: .
cdr3_aa: CASSRTGTNTQYF
cdr3_nt: TGTGCCAGTAGCCGGACCGGGACAAATACGCAGTATTTT

j_call: TRBJ1-5
v_call: TRBV2
d_call: TRBD1
clone_size: .
cdr3_aa: CASSPGTAEQPQHF
cdr3_nt: TGTGCCAGCAGTCCCGGGACAGCCGAGCAGCCCCAGCATTTT

j_call: TRBJ2-1
v_call: TRBV7-2
d_call: .
clone_size: .
cdr3_aa: CASSFSAMVGEQFF
cdr3_nt: TGTGCCAGCAGCTTCTCGGCTATGGTCGGGGAGCAGTTCTTC

j_call: TRBJ2-1
v_call: TRBV6-6
d_call: .
clone_size: .
cdr3_aa: CASSYTSYNEQFF
cdr3_nt: TGTGCCAGCAGTTACACAAGCTACAATGAGCAGTTCTTC

j_call: TRBJ2-3
v_call: TRBV5-4
d_call: TRBD2
clone_size: .
cdr3_aa: CASSLVYGGAGQDTQYF
cdr3_nt: TGTGCCAGCAGCTTAGTGTACGGGGGGGCGGGACAAGATACGCAGTATTTT

j_call: TRBJ2-5
v_call: TRBV7-9
d_call: TRBD2
clone_size: .
cdr3_aa: CASTMASGGQETQYF
cdr3_nt: TGTGCCAGCACCATGGCGTCGGGAGGCCAAGAGACCCAGTACTTC

j_call: TRBJ1-2
v_call: TRBV14
d_call: .
clone_size: .
cdr3_aa: CASSQERHREYTF
cdr3_nt: TGTGCCAGCAGCCAAGAAAGGCACAGGGAGTACACCTTC

j_call: TRBJ2-7
v_call: TRBV14
d_call: .
clone_size: few
cdr3_aa: CASSRHQGQSYEQYF
cdr3_nt: TGTGCCAGCAGCCGTCACCAGGGCCAATCCTACGAGCAGTACTTC

j_call: TRBJ2-1
v_call: TRBV19
d_call: .
clone_size: once
cdr3_aa: CASSSSGPSYNEQFF
cdr3_nt: TGTGCCAGTAGTTCTTCAGGTCCCTCCTACAATGAGCAGTTCTTC

j_call: TRBJ2-5
v_call: TRBV15
d_call: TRBD2
clone_size: .
cdr3_aa: CATSGRLAGVQETQYF
cdr3_nt: TGTGCCACCAGCGGGAGACTAGCGGGAGTGCAAGAGACCCAGTACTTC

j_call: TRBJ1-5
v_call: TRBV27
d_call: .
clone_size: .
cdr3_aa: CASSSLGTLNSNQPQHF
cdr3_nt: TGTGCCAGCAGTTCCCTCGGGACACTAAATAGCAATCAGCCCCAGCATTTT

j_call: TRBJ1-2
v_call: TRBV7-2
d_call: TRBD1
clone_size: .
cdr3_aa: CASSLALTGGAYGYTF
cdr3_nt: TGTGCCAGCAGCTTAGCGCTTACAGGGGGCGCCTATGGCTACACCTTC

j_call: TRBJ2-2
v_call: TRBV19
d_call: .
clone_size: .
cdr3_aa: CASTPVGTGELFF
cdr3_nt: TGTGCCAGTACCCCGGTTGGTACCGGGGAGCTGTTTTTT

j_call: TRBJ2-7
v_call: TRBV19
d_call: TRBD1
clone_size: .
cdr3_aa: CASSGQETYEQYF
cdr3_nt: TGTGCCAGTTCGGGACAGGAAACCTACGAGCAGTACTTC